The clone carrying this T cell receptor beta chain has more than one count but fewer than ten. The record originates from a study of T cells in Graves' hyperthyroidism and ophthalmopathy. Authors of the study amplified TCR beta CDR3 regions from RNA transcripts. The HTBI primer set drove a first-round RT-PCR of the TCR CDR3. TCRdb called the multiplex PCR reads again in MiXCR, with one record for every CDR3 protein. The sample holds about 690,000 distinct CDR3 sequences, around 16% seen once. Sequenced material: blood. The receptor was derived from a man aged 50 or older with Graves' hyperthyroidism.

Written as DNA, the CDR3 is TGTGCCAGCAGTTACAACGAAGTAAACAATGAGCAGTTCTTC. Translated, it gives CASSYNEVNNEQFF. This chain joins TRBV7-2 and TRBJ2-1; D unclear. Trimming cost V 6 bases and J 5 bases, with 14 bases left between them. The germline V gene has CDR1 SGHTA and CDR2 FQGNSA. This CDR3 is built from 14 residues. The full variable domain, in which reference TRBV7-2 and TRBJ2-1 provide the parts outside the CDR3, is GAGVSQSPSNKVTEKGKDVELRCDPISGHTALYWYRQSLGQGLEFLIYFQGNSAPDKSGLPSDRFSAERTGGSVSTLTIQRTQQEDSAVYLCASSYNEVNNEQFFGPGTRLTVL.